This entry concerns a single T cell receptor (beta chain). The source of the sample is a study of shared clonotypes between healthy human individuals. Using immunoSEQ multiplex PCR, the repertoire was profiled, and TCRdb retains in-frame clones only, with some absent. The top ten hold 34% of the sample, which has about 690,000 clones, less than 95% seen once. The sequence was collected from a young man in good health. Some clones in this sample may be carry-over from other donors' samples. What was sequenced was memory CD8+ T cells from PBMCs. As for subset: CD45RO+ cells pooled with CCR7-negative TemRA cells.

DNA of the CDR3: TGCGCCAGCAGCCAAGTAAGAGGGCAAGAGACCCAGTACTTC. Protein sequence: CASSQVRGQETQYF. V is TRBV4-1 and J is TRBJ2-5; TRBD2 might be the D (5 bases). Germline CDR1 MGHRA, CDR2 YSYEKL. V lost 1 base and J 2 bases, leaving 8 bases between the germline ends. The CDR3 has 14 residues.